These 8 T cell receptor beta chains were sequenced from one sample in a study of human T cells and chemical hapten exposure. This sample's time point: patch test 1, 2 weeks after DPC sensitization. The treatment: therapeutic diphenylcyclopropenone sensitization with weekly scalp DPC. TCRdb re-analysed the RACE reads in MiXCR, keeping a single row per CDR3 protein. The data show tens of thousands of distinct CDR3 sequences, with 32% seen just once and more than 7% held by the top ten. The specimen comprised whole blood, sampled in connection with sensitization to the hapten diphenylcyclopropenone (DPC). The receptor source for this set is a middle-aged man with alopecia areata. Some clones in this sample may be carry-over from other donors' samples.

The chain has TRBV28 and TRBJ2-7; 10 bases align to TRBD1. Germline CDR1 and CDR2: MDHEN and SYDVKM. The CDR3 is 17 amino acids. Trimming cost V 7 bases and J 2 bases; bases outside gene matches: 14. CDR3 sequence (DNA): TGTGCCAGCACCCAATCTACCGGGACAGGGGATCCCTACGAGCAGTACTTC. Translation gives CASTQSTGTGDPYEQYF.

The gene calls are TRBV6-1 and TRBJ2-4; the D call may be TRBD1 or TRBD2 (6 bases each). V was pared by 2 bases and J by 1 base, with 15 bases between. This CDR3 comprises 17 residues. Germline CDR1 and CDR2: MNHNS and SASEGT. The CDR3, as DNA: TGTGCCAGCAGTGAAAGGTCCAGGGGAGGCGCCAAAAACATTCAGTACTTC. This codes for CASSERSRGGAKNIQYF.

This clonotype was counted a few times. V gene TRBV12-3 or TRBV12-4 combines with J gene TRBJ1-6; D not certain. V was trimmed by 6 bases and J by 9 bases, leaving 9 bases between them. This CDR3 comprises 12 residues. DNA of the CDR3: TGTGCCAGCAGCCCCAGGAGTTCACCCCTCCACTTT. Its translation is CASSPRSSPLHF.

This clonotype was seen only a few times. The chain uses TRBV6-5 and TRBJ1-1, with D unclear. Germline V lookup: CDR1 MNHEY, CDR2 SVGAGI. This CDR3 region has 14 residues. V lost 5 bases to trimming and J lost 1 base, with 11 bases between them. The chain's CDR3 is CASSGQAGNTEAFF. The CDR3 DNA reads TGTGCCAGCAGTGGCCAGGCCGGGAACACTGAAGCTTTCTTT.

This clonotype was counted only a few times. V and J are TRBV12-3 or TRBV12-4 and TRBJ2-7; D is unclear. This CDR3 has 12 residues. V dropped 3 bases and J dropped 9 bases, with 12 bases sitting between them. The CDR3 sequence is CASSFGSTRQYF. The CDR3 nucleotides read TGTGCCAGCAGTTTTGGCAGTACAAGGCAGTACTTC.

This CDR3 reads CASIRRHSPGGELFF. CDR3 DNA sequence: TGTGCCAGCATCCGACGCCACAGCCCTGGCGGGGAGCTGTTTTTT. The chain recombines TRBV6-2 or TRBV6-3 with TRBJ2-2; no clear D gene. Trimming left V 7 bases short and J 7 bases short, with 19 bases between. The CDR3 spans 15 residues. CDR1 is MNHEY and CDR2 is SVGEGT in the germline V gene.

This clonotype appeared a few times. This rearrangement joins TRBV20-1 to TRBJ2-7; perhaps TRBD1 as D (6 bases). The V gene's germline CDR1 is DFQATT and CDR2 SNEGSKA (reference sequence). This CDR3 spans 15 amino acids. Between the trimmed V and J ends, which lost 1 base and 0 bases, there was a span of 13 bases. Here the CDR3 DNA reads TGCAGTGCTAGAGTGGGGGCTTTTAGCTCCTACGAGCAGTACTTC. Its protein is CSARVGAFSSYEQYF.

This clonotype came up many times. The missing conserved phenylalanine or tryptophan at the end of this CDR3 makes a read error likely. No DNA is shown, since the ends of the CDR3 on it are uncertain; the CDR3 is the one TCRdb lists. The V and J genes are TRBV5-1 and TRBJ2-1; TRBD2, the table's D call, lacks a check against the DNA. Including both end residues, the CDR3 is 13 amino acids long. Germline CDR1 reads SGHRS; CDR2 reads YFSETQ. Here the CDR3 reads CASSSQGGGPESY.